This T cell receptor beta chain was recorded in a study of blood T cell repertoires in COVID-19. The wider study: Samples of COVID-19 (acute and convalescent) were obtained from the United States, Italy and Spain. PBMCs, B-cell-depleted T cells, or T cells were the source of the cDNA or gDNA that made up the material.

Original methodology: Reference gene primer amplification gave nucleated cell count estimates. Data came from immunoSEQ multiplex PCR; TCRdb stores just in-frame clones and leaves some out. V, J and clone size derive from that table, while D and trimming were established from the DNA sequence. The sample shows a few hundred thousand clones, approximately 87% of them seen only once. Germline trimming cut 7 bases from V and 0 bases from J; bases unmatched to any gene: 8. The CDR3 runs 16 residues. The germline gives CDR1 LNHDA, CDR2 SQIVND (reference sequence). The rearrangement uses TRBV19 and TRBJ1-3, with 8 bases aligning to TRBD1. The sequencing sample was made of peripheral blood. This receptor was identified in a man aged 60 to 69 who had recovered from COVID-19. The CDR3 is CASIRTGPSSGNTIYF. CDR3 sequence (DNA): TGTGCCAGTATCAGGACAGGGCCGAGCTCTGGAAACACCATATATTTT. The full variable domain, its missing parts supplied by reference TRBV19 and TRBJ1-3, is DGGITQSPKYLFRKEGQNVTLSCEQNLNHDAMYWYRQDPGQGLRLIYYSQIVNDFQKGDIAEGYSVSREKKESFPLTVTSAQKNPTAFYLCASIRTGPSSGNTIYFGEGSWLTVV.